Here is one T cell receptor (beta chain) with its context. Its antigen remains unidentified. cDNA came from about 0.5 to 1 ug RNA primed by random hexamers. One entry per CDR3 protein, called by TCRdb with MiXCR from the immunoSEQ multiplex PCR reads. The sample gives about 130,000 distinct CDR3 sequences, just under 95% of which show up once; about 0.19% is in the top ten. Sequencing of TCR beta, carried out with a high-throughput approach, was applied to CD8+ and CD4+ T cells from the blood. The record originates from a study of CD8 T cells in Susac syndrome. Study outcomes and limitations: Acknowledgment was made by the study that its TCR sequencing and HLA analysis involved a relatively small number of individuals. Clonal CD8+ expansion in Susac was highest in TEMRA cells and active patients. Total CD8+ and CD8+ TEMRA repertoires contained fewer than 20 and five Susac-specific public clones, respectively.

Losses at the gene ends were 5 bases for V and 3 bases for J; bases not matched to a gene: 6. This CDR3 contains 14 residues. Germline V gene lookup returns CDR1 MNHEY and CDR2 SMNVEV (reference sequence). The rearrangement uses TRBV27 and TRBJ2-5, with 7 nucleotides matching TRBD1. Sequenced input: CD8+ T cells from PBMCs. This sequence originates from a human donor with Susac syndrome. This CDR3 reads CASSQGQREETQYF. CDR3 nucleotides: TGTGCCAGCAGTCAGGGACAGAGAGAAGAGACCCAGTACTTC.